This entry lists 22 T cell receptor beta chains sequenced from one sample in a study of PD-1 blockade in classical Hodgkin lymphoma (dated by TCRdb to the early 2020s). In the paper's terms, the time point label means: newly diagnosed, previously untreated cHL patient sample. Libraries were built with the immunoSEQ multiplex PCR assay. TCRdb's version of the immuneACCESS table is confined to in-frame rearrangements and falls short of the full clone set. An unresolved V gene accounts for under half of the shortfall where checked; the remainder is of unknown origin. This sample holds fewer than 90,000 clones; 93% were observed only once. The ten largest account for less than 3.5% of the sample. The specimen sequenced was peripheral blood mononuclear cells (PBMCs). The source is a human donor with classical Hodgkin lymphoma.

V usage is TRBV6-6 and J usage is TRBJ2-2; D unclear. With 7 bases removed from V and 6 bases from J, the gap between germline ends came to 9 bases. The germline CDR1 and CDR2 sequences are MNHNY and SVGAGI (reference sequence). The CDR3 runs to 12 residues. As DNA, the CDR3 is TGTGCCAGCAAAACGGGTTCCGGGGAGCTGTTTTTT. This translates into CASKTGSGELFF.

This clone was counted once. The CDR3 here is CASSYLGGYTF. CDR3 sequence (DNA): TGTGCCAGCAGTTACCTGGGTGGCTACACCTTC. V gene TRBV6-5 combines with J gene TRBJ1-2; D ambiguous. Germline V lookup: CDR1 MNHEY, CDR2 SVGAGI. There are 11 residues in the CDR3. The V end was cut by 2 bases, the J end by 7 bases, with 5 bases between.

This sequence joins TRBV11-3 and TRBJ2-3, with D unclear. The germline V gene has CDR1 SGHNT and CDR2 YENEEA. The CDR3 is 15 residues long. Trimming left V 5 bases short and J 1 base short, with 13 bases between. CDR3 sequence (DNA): TGTGCCAGCAGCCTGGGATTTGGTGGCACAGATACGCAGTATTTT. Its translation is CASSLGFGGTDTQYF.

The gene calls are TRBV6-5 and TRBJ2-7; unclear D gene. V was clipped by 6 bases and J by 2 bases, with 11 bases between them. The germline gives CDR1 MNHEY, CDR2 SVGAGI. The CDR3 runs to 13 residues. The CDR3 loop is CASSRALTYEQYF. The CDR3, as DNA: TGTGCCAGCAGCCGGGCCCTAACCTACGAGCAGTACTTC.

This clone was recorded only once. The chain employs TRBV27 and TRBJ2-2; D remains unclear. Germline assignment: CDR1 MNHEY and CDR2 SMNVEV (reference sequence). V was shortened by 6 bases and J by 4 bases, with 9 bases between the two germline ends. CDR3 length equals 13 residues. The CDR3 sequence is CASRVTGTGELFF. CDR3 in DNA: TGTGCCAGCAGAGTCACTGGCACCGGGGAGCTGTTTTTT.

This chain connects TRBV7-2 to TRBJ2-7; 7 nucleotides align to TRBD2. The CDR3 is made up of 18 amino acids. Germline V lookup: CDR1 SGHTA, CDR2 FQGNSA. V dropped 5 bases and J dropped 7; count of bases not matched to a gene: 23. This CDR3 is CASSPREAVQTIRKEQYF. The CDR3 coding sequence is TGTGCCAGCAGCCCCCGGGAGGCGGTTCAGACCATACGTAAGGAGCAGTACTTC. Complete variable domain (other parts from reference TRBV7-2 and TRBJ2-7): GAGVSQSPSNKVTEKGKDVELRCDPISGHTALYWYRQSLGQGLEFLIYFQGNSAPDKSGLPSDRFSAERTGGSVSTLTIQRTQQEDSAVYLCASSPREAVQTIRKEQYFGPGTRLTVT.

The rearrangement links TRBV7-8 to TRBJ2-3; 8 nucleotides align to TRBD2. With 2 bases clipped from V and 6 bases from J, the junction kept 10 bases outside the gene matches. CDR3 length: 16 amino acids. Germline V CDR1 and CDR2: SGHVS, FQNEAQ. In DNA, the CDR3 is TGTGCCAGCAGCTTACATGGTCGGGGGGGCCAGGATACGCAGTATTTT. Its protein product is CASSLHGRGGQDTQYF. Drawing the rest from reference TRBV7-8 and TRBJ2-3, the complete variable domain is GAGVSQSPRYKVAKRGQDVALRCDPISGHVSLFWYQQALGQGPEFLTYFQNEAQLDKSGLPSDRFFAERPEGSVSTLKIQRTQQEDSAVYLCASSLHGRGGQDTQYFGPGTRLTVL.

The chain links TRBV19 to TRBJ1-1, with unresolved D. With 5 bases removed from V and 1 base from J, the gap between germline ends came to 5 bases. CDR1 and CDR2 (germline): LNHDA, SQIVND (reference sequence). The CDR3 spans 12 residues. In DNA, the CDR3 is TGTGCCAGTAGTCATAGGAACACTGAAGCTTTCTTT. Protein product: CASSHRNTEAFF.

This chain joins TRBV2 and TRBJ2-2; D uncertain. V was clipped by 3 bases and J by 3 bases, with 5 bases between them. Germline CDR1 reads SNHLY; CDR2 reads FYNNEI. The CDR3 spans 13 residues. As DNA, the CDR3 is TGTGCCAGCAGTGATCCATACACCGGGGAGCTGTTTTTT. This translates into CASSDPYTGELFF.

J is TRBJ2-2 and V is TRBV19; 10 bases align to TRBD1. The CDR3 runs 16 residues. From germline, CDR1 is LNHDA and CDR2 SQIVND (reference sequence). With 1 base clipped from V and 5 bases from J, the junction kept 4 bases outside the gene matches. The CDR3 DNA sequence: TGTGCCAGTAGTATAGGACAGGGGGCCGGAACCGGGGAGCTGTTTTTT. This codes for CASSIGQGAGTGELFF.

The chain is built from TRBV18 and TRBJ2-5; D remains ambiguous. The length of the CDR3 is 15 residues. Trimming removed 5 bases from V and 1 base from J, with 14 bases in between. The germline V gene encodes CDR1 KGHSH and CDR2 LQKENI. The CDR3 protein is CASSTDGRSQETQYF. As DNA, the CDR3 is TGTGCCAGCTCAACGGACGGCCGGTCCCAAGAGACCCAGTACTTC.

The CDR3 DNA reads TGTGCCAGCAGCCTAGGGACGGAATATCCGGAGCAGTACTTC. Protein product: CASSLGTEYPEQYF. This chain joins TRBV7-9 and TRBJ2-7; tentatively, D is TRBD1 or TRBD2 (5 bases each). CDR3 size: 14 residues. V was shortened by 5 bases and J by 7 bases, with 18 bases between the two germline ends. Looked up from germline, CDR1 is SEHNR and CDR2 is FQNEAQ (reference sequence). The whole variable domain, filled in from reference TRBV7-9 and TRBJ2-7, reads DTGVSQNPRHKITKRGQNVTFRCDPISEHNRLYWYRQTLGQGPEFLTYFQNEAQLEKSRLLSDRFSAERPKGSFSTLEIQRTEQGDSAMYLCASSLGTEYPEQYFGPGTRLTVT.

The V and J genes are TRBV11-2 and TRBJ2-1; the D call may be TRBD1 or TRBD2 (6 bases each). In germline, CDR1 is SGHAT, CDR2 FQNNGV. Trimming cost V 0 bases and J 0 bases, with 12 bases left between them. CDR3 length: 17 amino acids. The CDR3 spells CASSLEGAGSSYNEQFF. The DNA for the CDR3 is TGTGCCAGCAGCTTAGAGGGGGCGGGAAGCTCCTACAATGAGCAGTTCTTC.

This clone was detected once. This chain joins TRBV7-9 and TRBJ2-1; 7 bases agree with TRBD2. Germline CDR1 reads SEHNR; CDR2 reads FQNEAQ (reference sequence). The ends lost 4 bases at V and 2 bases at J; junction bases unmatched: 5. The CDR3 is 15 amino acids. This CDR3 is CASSSQAGPYNEQFF. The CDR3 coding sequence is TGTGCCAGCAGCTCCCAAGCGGGACCCTACAATGAGCAGTTCTTC.

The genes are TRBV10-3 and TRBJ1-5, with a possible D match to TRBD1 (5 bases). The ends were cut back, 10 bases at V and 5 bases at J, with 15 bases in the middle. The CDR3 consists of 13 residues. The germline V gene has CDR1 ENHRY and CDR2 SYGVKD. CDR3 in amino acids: CATSWQGDQPQHF. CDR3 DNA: TGTGCCACCTCCTGGCAGGGCGATCAGCCCCAGCATTTT.

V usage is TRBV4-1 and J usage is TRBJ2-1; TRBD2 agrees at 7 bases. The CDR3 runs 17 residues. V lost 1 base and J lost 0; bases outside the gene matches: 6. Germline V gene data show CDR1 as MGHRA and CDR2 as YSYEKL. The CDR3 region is CASSQGSASGSYNEQFF. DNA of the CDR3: TGCGCCAGCAGCCAAGGGTCGGCTAGCGGCTCCTACAATGAGCAGTTCTTC.

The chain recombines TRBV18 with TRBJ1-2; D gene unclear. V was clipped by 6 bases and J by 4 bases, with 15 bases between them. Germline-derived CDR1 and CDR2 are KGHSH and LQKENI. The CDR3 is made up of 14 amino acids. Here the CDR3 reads CASSPQEVGYGYTF. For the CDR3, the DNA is TGTGCCAGCTCGCCCCAGGAGGTTGGCTATGGCTACACCTTC.

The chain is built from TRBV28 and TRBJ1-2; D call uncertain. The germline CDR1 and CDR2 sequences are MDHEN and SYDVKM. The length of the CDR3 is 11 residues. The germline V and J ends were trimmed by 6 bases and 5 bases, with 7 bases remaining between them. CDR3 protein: CASSSSYGYTF. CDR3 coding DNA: TGTGCCAGCAGCTCCAGTTATGGCTACACCTTC.

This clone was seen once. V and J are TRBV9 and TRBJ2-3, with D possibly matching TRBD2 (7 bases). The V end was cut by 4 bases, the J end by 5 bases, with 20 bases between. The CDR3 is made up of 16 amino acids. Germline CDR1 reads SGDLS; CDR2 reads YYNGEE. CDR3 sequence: CASSILPGGEIDTQYF. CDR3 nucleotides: TGTGCCAGCAGCATACTCCCGGGGGGCGAGATAGATACGCAGTATTTT.

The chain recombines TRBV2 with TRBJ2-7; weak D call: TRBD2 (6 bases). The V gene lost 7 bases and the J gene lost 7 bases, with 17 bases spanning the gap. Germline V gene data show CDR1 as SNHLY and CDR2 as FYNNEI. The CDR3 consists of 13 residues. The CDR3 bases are TGTGCCAGCACCTCGGGACTCTGGCGAGAGCAGTACTTC. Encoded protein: CASTSGLWREQYF. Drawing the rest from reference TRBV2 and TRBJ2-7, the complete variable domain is EPEVTQTPSHQVTQMGQEVILRCVPISNHLYFYWYRQILGQKVEFLVSFYNNEISEKSEIFDDQFSVERPDGSNFTLKIRSTKLEDSAMYFCASTSGLWREQYFGPGTRLTVT.

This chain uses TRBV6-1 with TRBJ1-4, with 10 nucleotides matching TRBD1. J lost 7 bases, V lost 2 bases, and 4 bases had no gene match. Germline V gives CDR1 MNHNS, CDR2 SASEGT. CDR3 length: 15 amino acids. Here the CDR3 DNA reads TGTGCCAGCAGTGAACCGGGACAGGGGTCTGAAAAACTGTTTTTT. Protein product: CASSEPGQGSEKLFF.

This chain's CDR3 is CASSLSRSGSGYTF. In nucleotides, the CDR3 is TGTGCCAGCAGTTTAAGCCGGTCAGGGAGTGGCTACACCTTC. The chain employs TRBV27 and TRBJ1-2, with D tentatively TRBD1 (5 bases). The CDR3 is made up of 14 amino acids. The germline V gene has CDR1 MNHEY and CDR2 SMNVEV (reference sequence). Trimming removed 2 bases at V and 7 bases at J, with 14 bases between.